This TCR beta chain comes out of a study of blood T cell repertoires in COVID-19. Study summary: The United States, Italy and Spain provided the acute and convalescent COVID-19 samples.

V lost 10 bases to trimming and J lost 0 bases, with 13 bases between them. The CDR3 totals 15 residues. CDR1 and CDR2 (germline): SNHLY, FYNNEI. In the study's own analysis: Counts of nucleated cells, estimated from reference gene primer amplification, were obtained. Profiled with immunoSEQ multiplex PCR; TCRdb holds only in-frame clones, not every one. V and J calls and clone size are those listed in that table; D and trimming were worked out from the DNA. The sample holds under 250,000 clones, approximately 90% seen once. The chain combines TRBV2 with TRBJ2-6; D might be TRBD2 (6 bases). Sequencing was carried out using peripheral blood. The clonotype was recovered from a woman in her forties with acute or convalescent COVID-19. DNA of the CDR3: TGTGCCACCCGAGGAGGGTTCTCTGGGGCCAACGTCCTGACTTTC. Its translation is CATRGGFSGANVLTF.